Following are 4 T cell receptor beta chains from one sample sequenced in a study of blood T cell repertoires in COVID-19. Clones were read by immunoSEQ multiplex PCR, and TCRdb kept only the in-frame ones, dropping some. Here the sample spans under 300,000 clones, roughly 91% being singletons. Sequenced: PBMCs or T cells enriched from blood (not recorded which). The receptor set was obtained from a woman aged 55-75 years in a cohort exposed to, infected with or recovered from COVID-19 (not recorded which).

The chain is built from TRBV30 and TRBJ2-7, with unresolved D. CDR1 GTSNPN and CDR2 SVGIG come from the germline V gene (reference sequence). This CDR3 has 13 residues. V was cut by 0 bases and J by 6 bases, with 12 bases left in between. For the CDR3, the DNA is TGTGCCTGGAGTGTACCCCCTTCGCGCGAGCAGTACTTC. Translating it yields CAWSVPPSREQYF.

This clone appeared once. The CDR3 sequence is CAYRELATGELFF. The CDR3 DNA reads TGTGCCTATAGGGAGCTCGCCACCGGGGAGCTGTTTTTT. This chain connects TRBV7-2 to TRBJ2-2; TRBD2 is a possible D gene (5 bases). The CDR3 runs to 13 residues. Germline loops: CDR1 SGHTA, CDR2 FQGNSA. V lost 11 bases, J lost 4 bases, and 14 bases lay in between.

J is TRBJ2-5 and V is TRBV7-6; 13 bases match TRBD2. The CDR3 contains 16 residues. Trimming took 5 bases from V and 5 from J; bases not matched to a gene: 8. Germline CDR1 is SGHVS and CDR2 is FNYEAQ. DNA of the CDR3: TGTGCCAGCAGCGTCACTAGCGGGAGGGCCCGGGAGACCCAGTACTTC. This gives the protein CASSVTSGRARETQYF.

The V gene is TRBV5-6, the J gene TRBJ1-1; D might be TRBD1 (5 bases). Germline CDR1 and CDR2: SGHDT and YYEEEE. This CDR3 is 15 amino acids long. Trimming stripped 4 bases from V and 0 bases from J, with 13 bases between. The CDR3 nucleotides are TGTGCCAGCAGCACGGAGGGGATCATGAACACTGAAGCTTTCTTT. It codes for CASSTEGIMNTEAFF.